This T cell receptor beta chain was sequenced for a study of blood T cell repertoires in COVID-19. At the level of the study: T cells, B-cell-depleted T cells, or PBMCs provided the cDNA or gDNA that served as material.

Profiled with immunoSEQ multiplex PCR; TCRdb holds only in-frame clones, not every one. This sample has around 67,000 clones; about 90% occur once, and the top ten carry 8.5%. V lost 2 bases and J 3 bases, leaving 15 bases between the germline ends. The CDR3 sequence is 16 residues long. Germline CDR1 reads SGHRS; CDR2 reads YFSETQ. The specimen was peripheral blood. This chain links TRBV5-1 with TRBJ1-5, with a weak D call TRBD1 (6 bases). The TCR comes from a human donor in a cohort sampled during active COVID-19. This CDR3 reads CASSLKETGSNQPQHF. The CDR3 region has the DNA TGCGCCAGCAGCTTAAAAGAAACAGGGTCCAATCAGCCCCAGCATTTT.